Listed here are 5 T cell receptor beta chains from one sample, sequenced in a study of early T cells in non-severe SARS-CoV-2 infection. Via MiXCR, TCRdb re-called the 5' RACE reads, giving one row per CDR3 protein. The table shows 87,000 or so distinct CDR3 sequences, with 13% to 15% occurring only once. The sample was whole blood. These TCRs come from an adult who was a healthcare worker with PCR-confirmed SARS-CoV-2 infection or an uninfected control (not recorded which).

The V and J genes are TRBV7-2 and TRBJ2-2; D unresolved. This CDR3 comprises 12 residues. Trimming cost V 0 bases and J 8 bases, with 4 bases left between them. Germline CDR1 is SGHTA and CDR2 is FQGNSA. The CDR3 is CASSLALGELFF. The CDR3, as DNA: TGTGCCAGCAGCTTAGCCCTGGGGGAGCTGTTTTTT. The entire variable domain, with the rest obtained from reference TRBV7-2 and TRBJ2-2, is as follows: GAGVSQSPSNKVTEKGKDVELRCDPISGHTALYWYRQSLGQGLEFLIYFQGNSAPDKSGLPSDRFSAERTGGSVSTLTIQRTQQEDSAVYLCASSLALGELFFGEGSRLTVL.

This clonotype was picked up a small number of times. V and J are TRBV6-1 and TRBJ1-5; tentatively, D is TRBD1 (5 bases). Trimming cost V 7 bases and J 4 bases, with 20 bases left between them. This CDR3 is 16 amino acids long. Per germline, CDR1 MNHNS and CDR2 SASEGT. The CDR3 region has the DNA TGTGCCAGCAAGGCGAATCCGGGACCTACAAATCAGCCCCAGCATTTT. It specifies CASKANPGPTNQPQHF.

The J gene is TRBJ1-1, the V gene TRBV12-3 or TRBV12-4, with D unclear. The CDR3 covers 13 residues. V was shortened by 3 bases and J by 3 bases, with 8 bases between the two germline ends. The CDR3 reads CASSFGSYTEAFF. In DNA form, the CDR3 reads TGTGCCAGCAGTTTTGGCAGTTACACTGAAGCTTTCTTT.

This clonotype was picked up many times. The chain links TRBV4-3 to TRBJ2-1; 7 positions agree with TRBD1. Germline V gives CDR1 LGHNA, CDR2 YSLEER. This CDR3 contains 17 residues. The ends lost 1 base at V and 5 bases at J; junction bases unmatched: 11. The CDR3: CASSQGADRVVDNEQFF. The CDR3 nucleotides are TGCGCCAGCAGCCAAGGGGCTGACAGGGTGGTCGACAATGAGCAGTTCTTC.

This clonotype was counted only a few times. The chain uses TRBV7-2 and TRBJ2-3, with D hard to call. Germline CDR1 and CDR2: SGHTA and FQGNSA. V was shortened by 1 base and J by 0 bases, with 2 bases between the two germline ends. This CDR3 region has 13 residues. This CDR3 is CASSLESTDTQYF. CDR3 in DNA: TGTGCCAGCAGCTTAGAAAGCACAGATACGCAGTATTTT.